The clone carrying this T cell receptor (beta chain) has only a few counts. The antigen is undetermined. This entry comes from a study of cytomegalovirus exposure and HLA in healthy donors. Turning to the study itself: Of all 400 or so donors who were genotyped, about 80% belonged to the Caucasian-associated ancestry cluster.

The V end was cut by 1 base, the J end by 5 bases, with 17 bases between. CDR3 size: 16 residues. Germline values: CDR1 MNHNY, CDR2 SVGAGI (reference sequence). Findings and limits, study-wide: With high specificity and sensitivity, the classifier reportedly diagnosed cytomegalovirus status. Roughly 170 TCR beta chains were listed as cytomegalovirus-associated.

13 Jbeta primers and 60 Vbeta primers were used for the PCR. Produced via immunoSEQ multiplex PCR; TCRdb's table is partial and in-frame only. The repertoire holds over 100,000 clones, with roughly 9% as singletons. The chain combines TRBV6-6 with TRBJ1-2, with TRBD1 as a possible D gene (6 bases). Sequenced material: PBMCs. This TCR was recovered from a woman between 40 and 55 years old in good health and CMV-seropositive. The CDR3 region has the DNA TGTGCCAGCAGTTACTTCCGGGACAAATTTCCGTATGGCTACACCTTC. Its translation is CASSYFRDKFPYGYTF.